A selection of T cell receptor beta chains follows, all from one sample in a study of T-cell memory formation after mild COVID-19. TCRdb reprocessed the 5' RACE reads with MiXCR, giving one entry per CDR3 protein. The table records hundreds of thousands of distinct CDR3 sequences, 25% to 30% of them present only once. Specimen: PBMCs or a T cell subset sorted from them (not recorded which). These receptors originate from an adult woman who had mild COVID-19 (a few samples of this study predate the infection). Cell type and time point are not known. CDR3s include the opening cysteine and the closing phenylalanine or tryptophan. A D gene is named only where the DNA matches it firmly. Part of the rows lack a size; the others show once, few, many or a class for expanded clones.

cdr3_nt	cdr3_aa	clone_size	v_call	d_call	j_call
TGTGCCACCAGTGAGCCGGGACTAGCTGATGAGCAGTTCTTC	CATSEPGLADEQFF	NA	TRBV24-1	TRBD2	TRBJ2-1
TGCGCCAGCAGCCAATCTCATAGGGTTAGCACAGATACGCAGTATTTT	CASSQSHRVSTDTQYF	NA	TRBV4-3	NA	TRBJ2-3
TGTGCCACCGGTGACACAGGGGGCGTAGATACGCAGTATTTT	CATGDTGGVDTQYF	few	TRBV24-1	TRBD1	TRBJ2-3
TGCGCCAGCAGCCAAGGACCCGGGACTAGCGGACGGGATACGCAGTATTTT	CASSQGPGTSGRDTQYF	few	TRBV4-3	TRBD2	TRBJ2-3
TGTGCCAGCAGTGAGCAGGGGCAAGAGACCCAGTACTTC	CASSEQGQETQYF	NA	TRBV6-5	NA	TRBJ2-5
TGTGCCAGCGGACAGGGTATCGATCAGCCCCAGCATTTT	CASGQGIDQPQHF	NA	TRBV2	TRBD1	TRBJ1-5
TGTGCCAGCAGCCGCGACTGGCTCCTCCTCTCCTACGAGCAGTACTTC	CASSRDWLLLSYEQYF	NA	TRBV6-2/TRBV6-3	NA	TRBJ2-7
TGTGCCACCAGCAGAGATCTCGGAACAGCCAGCGAGACCCAGTACTTC	CATSRDLGTASETQYF	NA	TRBV15	NA	TRBJ2-5
TGTGCCAGCAGCTCGCAATTGGGCATCGGGAACACTGAAGCTTTCTTT	CASSSQLGIGNTEAFF	NA	TRBV7-9	NA	TRBJ1-1
TGCAGTGCTAGTAAGGTCACAGATACGCAGTATTTT	CSASKVTDTQYF	few	TRBV20-1	NA	TRBJ2-3
TGTGCCAGCAGCCCCCGACAGGGGCCCGATTCACCCCTCCACTTT	CASSPRQGPDSPLHF	many	TRBV9	TRBD1	TRBJ1-6
TGTGCCAGCAGTGGGGGACAGGGGTACGGGGAGCTGTTTTTT	CASSGGQGYGELFF	NA	TRBV4-2	TRBD1	TRBJ2-2
TGTGCCAGCAGACCACGAGACAGGGGAGGCGAGCAGTACTTC	CASRPRDRGGEQYF	few	TRBV7-9	TRBD1	TRBJ2-7
TGTGCCAGCAGCCCCTACGCCACTAGCGGGAGGAATGAGCAGTTCTTC	CASSPYATSGRNEQFF	NA	TRBV5-5	TRBD2	TRBJ2-1
TGTGCCAGCAGCTACAGGGTTGCACTAGATACGCAGTATTTT	CASSYRVALDTQYF	few	TRBV11-2	NA	TRBJ2-3
TGTGCCAGCTCACCATCGGGGGGCAATCAGCCCCAGCATTTT	CASSPSGGNQPQHF	few	TRBV18	NA	TRBJ1-5
TGCAGTGCAGAGCGAAGGGACGACTATGGCTACACCTTC	CSAERRDDYGYTF	NA	TRBV20-1	NA	TRBJ1-2
TGTGCCAGCAGCTTGTGGGGGACGGTGAACACCGGGGAGCTGTTTTTT	CASSLWGTVNTGELFF	NA	TRBV5-6	NA	TRBJ2-2
TGTGCCAGCAGTTCGGGGCCGCAGGAAAGCATTCAGTACTTC	CASSSGPQESIQYF	many	TRBV7-3	NA	TRBJ2-4
TGTGCCAGTAGTATTCAGTCTGGGGCGAGCTCCTACAATGAGCAGTTCTTC	CASSIQSGASSYNEQFF	NA	TRBV19	NA	TRBJ2-1
TGTGCCAGATTTATTGAGCAGTACTTC	CARFIEQYF	once	TRBV9	NA	TRBJ2-7
TGCGCCAGCAGCACTGACGGGACAGGAGGGTCCGAGCAGTACTTC	CASSTDGTGGSEQYF	few	TRBV5-1	TRBD1	TRBJ2-7
TGTGCCAGCAGCCCCTACAGGGGGCCAAGTGGGGCCAACGTCCTGACTTTC	CASSPYRGPSGANVLTF	few	TRBV9	TRBD1	TRBJ2-6
TGTGCCAGCGGGGGGCCGAGCGACGGGGAGCTGTTTTTT	CASGGPSDGELFF	NA	TRBV12-3/TRBV12-4	NA	TRBJ2-2
TGCAGTTTCCGGGACATTGATGGCTACACCTTC	CSFRDIDGYTF	NA	TRBV29-1	NA	TRBJ1-2
TGTGCCAGCACCTCGGGGGGGAGTTATGGCTACACCTTC	CASTSGGSYGYTF	few	TRBV12-3/TRBV12-4	NA	TRBJ1-2
TGTGCCACGGGAGATGCCCCCGGGGAGCTGTTTTTT	CATGDAPGELFF	few	TRBV4-2	NA	TRBJ2-2
TGTGCCACCAGCAGAGAAGGACTAGCGGGTGCCCTTGGGAAGACCCAGTACTTC	CATSREGLAGALGKTQYF	NA	TRBV15	TRBD2	TRBJ2-5
TGTGCCAGCAGCCAAGGAGGACAGATCTATAATTCACCCCTCCACTTT	CASSQGGQIYNSPLHF	NA	TRBV14	NA	TRBJ1-6
TGTGCCAGCAGCTTCCCTAGCGGGGTACAAGAGACCCAGTACTTC	CASSFPSGVQETQYF	few	TRBV7-9	TRBD2	TRBJ2-5
TGTGCCATCAGTGCACGAGGTTCCCCGACCGGGGAGCTGTTTTTT	CAISARGSPTGELFF	many	TRBV10-3	NA	TRBJ2-2
TGCGCCAGCAGCCAGGAAGGTACGCAGTATTTT	CASSQEGTQYF	once	TRBV5-1	NA	TRBJ2-3
TGTGCCAGCAGCGTCGAGGGAATGAACACTGAAGCTTTCTTT	CASSVEGMNTEAFF	NA	TRBV9	NA	TRBJ1-1
TGTGCCAGCAGGAGCGGGAGGGTTTCAGATACGCAGTATTTT	CASRSGRVSDTQYF	NA	TRBV7-2	TRBD2	TRBJ2-3
TGCAGTGCTAGAGATCATACGGACACTGAAGCTTTCTTT	CSARDHTDTEAFF	few	TRBV20-1	NA	TRBJ1-1
TGTGCCAGTAGTAAGACTTCGGGACTATCCACCGGGGAGCTGTTTTTT	CASSKTSGLSTGELFF	few	TRBV19	TRBD2	TRBJ2-2
TGCGCCAGCAGCCCCTCCATATCCCTGGGCAATCAGCCCCAGCATTTT	CASSPSISLGNQPQHF	NA	TRBV4-1	NA	TRBJ1-5
TGCGCCAGCAGCCAAGATCTCAGCTACGAGCAGTACTTC	CASSQDLSYEQYF	few	TRBV4-2	NA	TRBJ2-7
TGTGCCACCGAGGGGCGGGAGGGCCCAAGGAATGAGCAGTTCTTC	CATEGREGPRNEQFF	few	TRBV15	TRBD2	TRBJ2-1
TGCAGTGCCAGGGGGGCTGGAAACACCATATATTTT	CSARGAGNTIYF	NA	TRBV20-1	TRBD1	TRBJ1-3
TGCGCCAGCAGATCGGAGGGAGAAAAACTGTTTTTT	CASRSEGEKLFF	NA	TRBV5-1	NA	TRBJ1-4
TGTGCCAGCAGTTGGGCCCGCAATCAGCCCCAGCATTTT	CASSWARNQPQHF	NA	TRBV12-3/TRBV12-4	NA	TRBJ1-5
TGCAGCGTTGAGGGGACAGGGGTCACCGGGGAGCTGTTTTTT	CSVEGTGVTGELFF	few	TRBV29-1	TRBD1	TRBJ2-2
TGTGCCAGCATAGGGATGAACACTGAAGCTTTCTTT	CASIGMNTEAFF	NA	TRBV12-3/TRBV12-4	NA	TRBJ1-1
TGTGCCAGCAGTTTGGGCAGAGACAATGAGCAGTTCTTC	CASSLGRDNEQFF	few	TRBV12-3/TRBV12-4	NA	TRBJ2-1
TGTGCCAGCAGTTTTGGTGGGGCGGCGAGCTCCTATAATTCACCCCTCCACTTT	CASSFGGAASSYNSPLHF	few	TRBV12-3/TRBV12-4	NA	TRBJ1-6
TGTGCCAGCAGCTTTGGACCGGGACAGTTGACCGGGGAGCTGTTTTTT	CASSFGPGQLTGELFF	NA	TRBV5-4	TRBD1	TRBJ2-2
TGTGCCAGCAGCTTAGCTAGCGGGAGTTTTGAGCAGTTCTTC	CASSLASGSFEQFF	NA	TRBV7-9	TRBD2	TRBJ2-1
TGCAGTGCTAGAGCCCGGGGGGGCCGCACAGATACGCAGTATTTT	CSARARGGRTDTQYF	few	TRBV20-1	TRBD2	TRBJ2-3
TGTGCCAGCAGGGTACAGGGGGGAGACACCGGGGAGCTGTTTTTT	CASRVQGGDTGELFF	few	TRBV7-6	TRBD1	TRBJ2-2
TGTGCCAGCAGCCCGGAGGAGGCCGCATACGAGCAGTACTTC	CASSPEEAAYEQYF	few	TRBV7-9	NA	TRBJ2-7
TGTGCCAGCACGTTCGGACCAGCGAACACTGAAGCTTTCTTT	CASTFGPANTEAFF	NA	TRBV2	NA	TRBJ1-1
TGTGCCAGCAGTTACGAGTATGATACTGAAGCTTTCTTT	CASSYEYDTEAFF	NA	TRBV6-2/TRBV6-3	NA	TRBJ1-1